One and the same sample provided the 4 T cell receptor beta chains below, sequenced in a study of radiotherapy plus CTLA-4 blockade in lung cancer. Some clones are missing from TCRdb's copy, which holds only in-frame ones; the method was immunoSEQ multiplex PCR. Here the sample spans fewer than 90,000 clones, roughly four fifths being singletons. The material sequenced was peripheral blood, taken from a patient treated with radiotherapy plus ipilimumab. Source of these receptors: a human donor with non-small cell lung cancer who had stable disease on radiotherapy plus ipilimumab.

V is TRBV2 and J is TRBJ2-5; 8 bases agree with TRBD1. The germline CDR1 and CDR2 sequences are SNHLY and FYNNEI. V shed 6 bases and J 5 bases; nucleotides not matched to a gene: 11. CDR3 length: 15 amino acids. The chain's CDR3 is CASSAQGARRETQYF. In DNA form, the CDR3 reads TGTGCCAGCAGCGCGCAGGGGGCACGGCGGGAGACCCAGTACTTC. The complete variable domain, with remaining parts taken from reference TRBV2 and TRBJ2-5, reads EPEVTQTPSHQVTQMGQEVILRCVPISNHLYFYWYRQILGQKVEFLVSFYNNEISEKSEIFDDQFSVERPDGSNFTLKIRSTKLEDSAMYFCASSAQGARRETQYFGPGTRLLVL.

The J gene is TRBJ2-1, the V gene TRBV5-1; tentative D call: TRBD2 (5 bases). The CDR3 sequence is 13 residues long. V lost 1 base and J lost 7, with 9 bases in between. Germline assignment: CDR1 SGHRS and CDR2 YFSETQ. The CDR3 is CASSLIERNEQFF. The CDR3 nucleotides are TGCGCCAGCAGCTTGATAGAGCGGAATGAGCAGTTCTTC.

The rearrangement uses TRBV15 and TRBJ1-6; a possible D gene is TRBD1 (5 bases). This CDR3 has 14 amino acids. Germline CDR1 is LNHNV and CDR2 is YYDKDF (reference sequence). Trimming took off 5 bases at V and 3 bases at J, with 8 bases between the two ends. The CDR3 sequence: CATSERGYNSPLHF. The CDR3 DNA is TGTGCCACCAGCGAAAGGGGCTATAATTCACCCCTCCACTTT.

The rearrangement links TRBV6-6 to TRBJ1-4, with D perhaps matching TRBD1 (5 bases). From germline, CDR1 is MNHNY and CDR2 SVGAGI (reference sequence). The ends were cut back, 4 bases at V and 4 bases at J, with 16 bases in the middle. The CDR3 runs to 16 residues. For the CDR3, the DNA is TGTGCCAGCAGTTTCCCCTTGGGGGGGGGTAATGAAAAACTGTTTTTT. Its protein is CASSFPLGGGNEKLFF.